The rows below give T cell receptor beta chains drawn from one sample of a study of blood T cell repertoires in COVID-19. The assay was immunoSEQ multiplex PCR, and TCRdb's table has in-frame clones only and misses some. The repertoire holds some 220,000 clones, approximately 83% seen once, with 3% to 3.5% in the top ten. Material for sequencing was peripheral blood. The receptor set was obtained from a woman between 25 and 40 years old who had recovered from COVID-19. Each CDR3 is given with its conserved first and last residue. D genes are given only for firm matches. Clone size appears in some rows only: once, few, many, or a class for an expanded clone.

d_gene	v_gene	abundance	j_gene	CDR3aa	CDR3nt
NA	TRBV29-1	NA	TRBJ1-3	CSALVHLSGNTIYF	TGCAGCGCCCTAGTTCACCTCTCTGGAAACACCATATATTTT
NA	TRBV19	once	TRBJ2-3	CASSIQSTDTQYF	TGTGCCAGTAGTATACAGTCCACAGATACGCAGTATTTT
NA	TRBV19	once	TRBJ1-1	CATRRNRAFF	TGTGCCACCCGCAGGAACAGAGCTTTCTTT
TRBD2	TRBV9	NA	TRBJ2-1	CASSGGASGTYNEQFF	TGTGCCAGCAGCGGAGGGGCTAGCGGGACCTACAATGAGCAGTTCTTC
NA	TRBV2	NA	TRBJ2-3	CATSYSDTQYF	TGTGCCACATCCTATTCAGATACGCAGTATTTT
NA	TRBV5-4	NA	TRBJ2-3	CASSGGSATDTQYF	TGTGCCAGCAGTGGGGGGAGTGCTACAGATACGCAGTATTTT
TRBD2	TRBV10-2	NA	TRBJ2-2	CASSDGLAGVGAGELFF	TGCGCCAGCAGTGATGGACTAGCGGGAGTAGGGGCCGGGGAGCTGTTTTTT
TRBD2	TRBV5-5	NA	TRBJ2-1	CASSLLLAGGPFRNEQFF	TGTGCCAGCAGCTTGTTACTAGCGGGAGGGCCGTTTCGTAATGAGCAGTTCTTC
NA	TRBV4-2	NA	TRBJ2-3	CASSENGTPGGDTQYF	TGTGCCAGCAGCGAAAACGGGACACCTGGTGGAGATACGCAGTATTTT
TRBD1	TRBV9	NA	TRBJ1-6	CASSVGTVNSPLHF	TGTGCCAGCAGCGTCGGGACAGTAAATTCACCCCTCCACTTT
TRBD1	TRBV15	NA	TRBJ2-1	CATSRVAGQGGNEQFF	TGTGCCACCAGCAGAGTGGCGGGACAGGGAGGTAATGAGCAGTTCTTC
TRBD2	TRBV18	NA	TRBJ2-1	CASSPSGLAGGPGNEQFF	TGTGCCAGCTCACCCTCGGGACTAGCGGGAGGGCCGGGGAATGAGCAGTTCTTC
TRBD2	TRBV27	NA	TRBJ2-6	CASSLPGRSGANVLTF	TGTGCCAGCAGTTTACCCGGGAGGTCTGGGGCCAACGTCCTGACTTTC
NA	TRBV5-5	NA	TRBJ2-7	CASSASPSAIYEQYF	TGTGCCAGCAGCGCATCACCTAGCGCTATCTACGAGCAGTACTTC
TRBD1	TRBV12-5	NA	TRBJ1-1	CASGITGGADTEAFF	TGTGCTAGTGGTATTACAGGGGGAGCCGACACTGAAGCTTTCTTT
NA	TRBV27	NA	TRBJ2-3	CASSPTRTPGGTQYF	TGTGCCAGCAGCCCCACTCGGACTCCCGGCGGGACGCAGTATTTT
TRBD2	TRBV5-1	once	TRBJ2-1	CASSLLSGSYNEQFF	TGCGCCAGCAGCTTGTTAAGCGGGAGCTACAATGAGCAGTTCTTC
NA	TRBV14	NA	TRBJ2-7	CASSLITGTPHEQYF	TGTGCCAGCAGCCTAATCACCGGGACTCCCCACGAGCAGTACTTC
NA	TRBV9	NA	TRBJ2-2	CASSERGSTGELFF	TGTGCCAGCAGCGAAAGGGGGTCTACCGGGGAGCTGTTTTTT
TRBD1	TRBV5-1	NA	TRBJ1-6	CASSLGGQGRSPLHF	TGCGCCAGCAGCTTGGGGGGACAGGGACGGTCACCCCTCCACTTT
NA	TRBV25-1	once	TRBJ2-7	CASSFDSSYEQYF	TGTGCCAGCAGTTTTGACAGCTCCTACGAGCAGTACTTC
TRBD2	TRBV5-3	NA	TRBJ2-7	CARSLPPTSGSSYEQYF	TGTGCCAGAAGCTTGCCCCCTACTAGCGGGAGCTCCTACGAGCAGTACTTC
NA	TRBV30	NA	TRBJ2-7	CAWSISLVPSAPYEQYF	TGTGCCTGGAGTATAAGCCTCGTTCCTAGCGCACCCTACGAGCAGTACTTC
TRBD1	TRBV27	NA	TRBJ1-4	CASSPGGTGGATNEKLFF	TGTGCCAGCAGTCCTGGAGGGACAGGGGGCGCCACAAATGAAAAACTGTTTTTT
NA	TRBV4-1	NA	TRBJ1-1	CASSAGRMNTEAFF	TGCGCCAGCAGCGCAGGGCGAATGAACACTGAAGCTTTCTTT
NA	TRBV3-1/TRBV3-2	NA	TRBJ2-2	CASSQMPRPGGELFF	TGTGCCAGCAGCCAAATGCCCAGGCCAGGCGGGGAGCTGTTTTTT
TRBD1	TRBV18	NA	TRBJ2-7	CASSRPGQGYEQYF	TGTGCCAGCTCACGACCGGGACAGGGCTACGAGCAGTACTTC
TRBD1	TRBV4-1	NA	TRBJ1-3	CASSQRQGSGNTIYF	TGCGCCAGCAGCCAAAGACAGGGCTCTGGAAACACCATATATTTT
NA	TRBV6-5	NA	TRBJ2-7	CASSFLTGSIYEQYF	TGTGCCAGCAGTTTCCTGACAGGTTCTATCTACGAGCAGTACTTC
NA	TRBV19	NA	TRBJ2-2	CASSIFGGTGELFF	TGTGCCAGTAGTATATTCGGAGGGACCGGGGAGCTGTTTTTT
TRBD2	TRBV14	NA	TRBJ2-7	CASSPRTSGSGPPYEQYF	TGTGCCAGCAGCCCGAGGACTAGCGGGAGTGGCCCTCCCTACGAGCAGTACTTC
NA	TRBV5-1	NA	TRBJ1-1	CASSFGGILNTEAFF	TGCGCCAGCAGCTTTGGGGGGATACTGAACACTGAAGCTTTCTTT
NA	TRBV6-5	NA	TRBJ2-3	CASRTHTDPTDTQYF	TGTGCCAGCAGAACACATACCGATCCCACAGATACGCAGTATTTT
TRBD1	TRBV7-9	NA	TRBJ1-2	CASSLWDRENYGYTF	TGTGCCAGCAGCTTATGGGACAGGGAAAACTATGGCTACACCTTC
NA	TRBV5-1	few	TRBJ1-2	CASSEGVLSYTF	TGCGCCAGCAGCGAGGGGGTTTTATCCTACACCTTC
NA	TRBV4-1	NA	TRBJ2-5	CASSLQVYQETQYF	TGCGCCAGCAGCCTACAGGTCTACCAAGAGACCCAGTACTTC